This T cell receptor beta chain was sequenced for a study of cytomegalovirus exposure and HLA in healthy donors. About the research overall: There were about 85 million unique TCRs (from HLA-typed donors) in an early data release. Study findings and constraints: The study labeled approximately 150 TCR beta chains cytomegalovirus-associated. Indistinguishability led to the exclusion of some V segments, TRBV6-2 and TRBV6-3 included. The availability of immune exposure information extended only to CMV serostatus.

Of note for this clone: Its antigen is unidentified.

60 Vbeta and 13 Jbeta primers were used in PCR. Repertoires were generated with immunoSEQ multiplex PCR, while TCRdb's copy carries only in-frame clones and drops some. The sample shows about 180,000 clones, about 69% of them seen only once. Germline assignment: CDR1 SGHAT and CDR2 FQDESV (reference sequence). The CDR3 runs 14 residues. The V end lost 5 bases, the J end lost 8 bases, and 13 bases lay between the germline ends. The TCR sequence derives from a human donor in good health. The chain links TRBV11-1 to TRBJ1-6, with D tentatively TRBD1 (5 bases). Specimen: PBMCs. The CDR3 spells CASSPGWGDSPLHF. The CDR3 DNA sequence: TGTGCCAGCAGCCCTGGATGGGGGGATTCACCCCTCCACTTT.